This T cell receptor (beta chain) emerged from a study of beta chain features in type 1 diabetes. As for the study in general: Age and gender were similar between patients and healthy donors, as were cell yields.

Overall study results and limits: Possible PCR preference for shorter templates applied equally to patients and controls. All four CD4+ subsets from Type 1 diabetes patients carried moderately but significantly shorter TCRB CDR3s.

On this clone: What it recognizes is unknown.

Germline CDR1 reads LNHDA; CDR2 reads SQIVND (reference sequence). CDR3 length equals 15 residues. Trimming removed 8 bases from V and 2 bases from J, with 17 bases in between. Sequenced material consisted of expressed TCRB transcripts (all of the isolated RNA was reverse transcribed). Sequenced naive, central memory and regulatory T cell samples produced an average of about 3.57 million reads. Here immunoSEQ multiplex PCR was the method, and the copy in TCRdb shows in-frame clones only, minus some. The table lists 300,000 to 400,000 clones, 13% of them singletons. This clonotype originated in a woman younger than 30 with type 1 diabetes. The sample comprised naive CD4+ T cells from blood. The chain links TRBV19 to TRBJ2-3; D gene unclear. The CDR3 loop reads CASAFRIVPTDTQYF. The CDR3 DNA reads as TGTGCCAGTGCATTCAGGATCGTACCCACAGATACGCAGTATTTT.